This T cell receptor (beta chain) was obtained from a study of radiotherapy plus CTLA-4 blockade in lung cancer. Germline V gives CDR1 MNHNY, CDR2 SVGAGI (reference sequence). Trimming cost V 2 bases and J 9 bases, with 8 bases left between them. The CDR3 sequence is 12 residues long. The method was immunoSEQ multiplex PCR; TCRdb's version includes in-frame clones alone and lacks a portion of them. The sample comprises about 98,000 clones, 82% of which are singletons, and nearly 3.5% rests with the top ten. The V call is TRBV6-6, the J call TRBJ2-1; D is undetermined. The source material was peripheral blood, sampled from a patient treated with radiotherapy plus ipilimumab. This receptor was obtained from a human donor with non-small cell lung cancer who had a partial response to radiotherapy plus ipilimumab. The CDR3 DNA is TGTGCCAGCAGTTACCCCTCGGGTGAGCAGTTCTTC. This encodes CASSYPSGEQFF.